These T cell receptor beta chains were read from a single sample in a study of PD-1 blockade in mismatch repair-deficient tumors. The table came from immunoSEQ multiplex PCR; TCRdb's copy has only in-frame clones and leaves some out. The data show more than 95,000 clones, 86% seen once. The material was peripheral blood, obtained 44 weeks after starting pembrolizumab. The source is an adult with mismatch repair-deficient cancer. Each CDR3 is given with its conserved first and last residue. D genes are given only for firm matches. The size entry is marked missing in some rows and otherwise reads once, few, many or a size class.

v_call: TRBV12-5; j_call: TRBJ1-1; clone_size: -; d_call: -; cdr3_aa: CASRLHTEAFF; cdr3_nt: TGTGCTAGTCGTCTACACACTGAAGCTTTCTTT
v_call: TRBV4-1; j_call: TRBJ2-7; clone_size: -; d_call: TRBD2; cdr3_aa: CASSQDRLAGNYEQYF; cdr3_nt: TGCGCCAGCAGCCAAGATCGGCTAGCGGGAAACTACGAGCAGTACTTC
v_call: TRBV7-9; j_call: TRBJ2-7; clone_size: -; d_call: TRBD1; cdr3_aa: CASSFRATGTGPQRYEQYF; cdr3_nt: TGTGCCAGCAGCTTTCGCGCCACCGGGACAGGGCCCCAACGCTACGAGCAGTACTTC
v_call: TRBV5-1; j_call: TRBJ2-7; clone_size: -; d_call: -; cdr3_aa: CASSLNPYEQYF; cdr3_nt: TGCGCCAGCAGCTTAAATCCCTACGAGCAGTACTTC
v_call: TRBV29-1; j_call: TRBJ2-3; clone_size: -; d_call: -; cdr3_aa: CSVITLGGAGTDTQYF; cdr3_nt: TGCAGCGTTATAACCCTAGGGGGGGCCGGCACAGATACGCAGTATTTT
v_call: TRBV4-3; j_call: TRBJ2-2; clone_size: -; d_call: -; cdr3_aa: CASSQFDQDAGELFF; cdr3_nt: TGCGCCAGCAGCCAATTTGATCAGGATGCCGGGGAGCTGTTTTTT
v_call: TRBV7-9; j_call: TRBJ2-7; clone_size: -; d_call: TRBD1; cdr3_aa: CASSSLSQGRTDRAYEQYF; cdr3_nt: TGTGCCAGCAGCTCCCTCTCCCAGGGACGCACTGACAGGGCCTACGAGCAGTACTTC
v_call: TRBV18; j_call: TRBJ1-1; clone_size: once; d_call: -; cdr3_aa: CASSPTDTEAFF; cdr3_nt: TGTGCCAGCTCACCGACAGACACTGAAGCTTTCTTT
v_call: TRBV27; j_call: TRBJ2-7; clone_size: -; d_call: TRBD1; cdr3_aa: CASSLSLPQDRASGEQYF; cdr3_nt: TGTGCCAGCAGTTTATCGCTCCCCCAGGACAGGGCGTCTGGCGAGCAGTACTTC
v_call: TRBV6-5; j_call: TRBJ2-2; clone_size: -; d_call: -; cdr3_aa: CASRRGMNTGELFF; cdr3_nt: TGTGCCAGCAGAAGGGGGATGAACACCGGGGAGCTGTTTTTT
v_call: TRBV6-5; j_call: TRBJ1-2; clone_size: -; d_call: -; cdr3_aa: CASSYSIQGMDGYTF; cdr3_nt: TGTGCCAGCAGTTACTCGATCCAGGGTATGGATGGCTACACCTTC
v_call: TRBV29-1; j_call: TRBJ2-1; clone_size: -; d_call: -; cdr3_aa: CSVVDNEQFF; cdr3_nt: TGCAGCGTTGTGGACAATGAGCAGTTCTTC
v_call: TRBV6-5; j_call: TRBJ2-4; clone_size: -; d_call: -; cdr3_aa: CASRSRGPNIQYF; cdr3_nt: TGTGCCAGCAGATCCCGCGGACCCAACATTCAGTACTTC
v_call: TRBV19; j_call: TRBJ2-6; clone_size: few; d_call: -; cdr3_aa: CASNGASSGANVLTF; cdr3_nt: TGTGCCAGTAATGGGGCTTCCTCTGGGGCCAACGTCCTGACTTTC
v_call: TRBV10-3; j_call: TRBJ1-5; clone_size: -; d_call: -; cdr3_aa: CAISESRQNSNQPQHF; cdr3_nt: TGTGCCATCAGTGAGTCTCGACAGAATAGCAATCAGCCCCAGCATTTT
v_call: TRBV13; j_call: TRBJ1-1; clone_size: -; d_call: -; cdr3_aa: CASSLWGEDTEAFF; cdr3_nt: TGTGCCAGCAGCTTATGGGGGGAGGACACTGAAGCTTTCTTT
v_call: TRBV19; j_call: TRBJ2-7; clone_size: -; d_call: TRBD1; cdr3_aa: CASSDITGQGSYEQYF; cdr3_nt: TGTGCCAGTAGCGATATAACCGGACAGGGTTCCTACGAGCAGTACTTC
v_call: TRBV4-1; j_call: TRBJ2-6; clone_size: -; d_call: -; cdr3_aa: CASSQWATGANVLTF; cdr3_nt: TGCGCCAGCAGCCAATGGGCAACCGGGGCCAACGTCCTGACTTTC
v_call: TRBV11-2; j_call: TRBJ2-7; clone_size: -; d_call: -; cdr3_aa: CASSRSREFSYEQYF; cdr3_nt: TGTGCCAGCAGTCGGTCCAGGGAATTCTCCTACGAGCAGTACTTC
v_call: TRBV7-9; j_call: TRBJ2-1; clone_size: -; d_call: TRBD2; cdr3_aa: CASSRGTSGSLDEQFF; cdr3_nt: TGTGCCAGCAGCAGAGGGACTAGCGGGAGTTTGGATGAGCAGTTCTTC
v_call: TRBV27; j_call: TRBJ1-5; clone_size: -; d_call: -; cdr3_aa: CASSLRGSQPQHF; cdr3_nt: TGTGCCAGCAGTTTAAGGGGCAGTCAGCCCCAGCATTTT
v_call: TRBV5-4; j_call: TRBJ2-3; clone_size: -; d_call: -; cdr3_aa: CASSRRQSSTDTQYF; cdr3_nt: TGTGCCAGCAGCCGAAGACAGTCTAGCACAGATACGCAGTATTTT
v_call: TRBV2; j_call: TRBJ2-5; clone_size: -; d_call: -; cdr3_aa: CASSSLSGVRKETQYF; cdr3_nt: TGTGCCAGCAGCTCTTTATCGGGAGTAAGAAAAGAGACCCAGTACTTC